This TCR beta chain was sequenced in a study of blood T cell repertoires in COVID-19. Across the whole study: PBMCs, B-cell-depleted T cells, or T cells provided the cDNA or gDNA that made up the material.

Study processing details: Amplification from reference gene primers served as the basis for estimated nucleated cell counts. Libraries were prepared by immunoSEQ multiplex PCR; TCRdb keeps only in-frame clonotypes and omits some of them. D and trimming come from the DNA, and the V and J calls and clone size come from that table. The sample has about 160,000 clones, 70% to 85% seen once. Trimming pared 3 bases from V and 5 bases from J, leaving 14 bases between. Germline V gene data show CDR1 as SGHRS and CDR2 as YFSETQ. This CDR3 contains 14 residues. The chain uses TRBV5-1 and TRBJ1-2, with D perhaps TRBD1 (6 bases). Source material: peripheral blood. The sequence derives from a woman of 80 years or more with acute or convalescent COVID-19. The CDR3 coding sequence is TGCGCCAGCAGCTATGACAGGACGTGGTATGGCTACACCTTC. This gives the protein CASSYDRTWYGYTF. The full variable domain, with the rest looked up from reference TRBV5-1 and TRBJ1-2, is KAGVTQTPRYLIKTRGQQVTLSCSPISGHRSVSWYQQTPGQGLQFLFEYFSETQRNKGNFPGRFSGRQFSNSRSEMNVSTLELGDSALYLCASSYDRTWYGYTFGSGTRLTVV.